This passage covers 19 T cell receptor beta chains from one sample sequenced in a study of T cell repertoires in cytomegalovirus infection (dated by TCRdb to about 2019). The antigens these receptors bind are not known. These reads were obtained on an Illumina HiSeq 1500. The raw public data were reprocessed by TCRdb itself: fastp quality trimming at Q25, MiXCR clonotype calling, in-frame beta chains only. Each entry is one CDR3 protein sequence, shown with its most common DNA and genes. This sample holds 640,000 or so distinct CDR3 sequences; about 33% were observed only once. Roughly 20% of the sample is in the top ten clones. The treatment or condition label of this sample denotes: in vitro stimulation with specific CMV peptide epitopes to enrich CMV-specific T cells. This specimen was cultured PBMCs, taken from culture after CMV antigen stimulation. These receptor sequences come from a human donor in good health (CMV status not recorded). Some clones in this sample may be carry-over from other donors' samples.

V and J are TRBV28 and TRBJ2-7, with D possibly being TRBD1 (7 bases). CDR1 MDHEN and CDR2 SYDVKM come from the germline V gene. This CDR3 spans 17 amino acids. Trimming left V 5 bases short and J 3 bases short, with 23 bases between. This CDR3 reads CASSPLGRGRLNYEQYF. CDR3 bases: TGTGCCAGCAGTCCCCTGGGCAGGGGGAGGTTAAACTACGAGCAGTACTTC.

CDR3 nucleotides: TGTGCCAGCAGCGGGACAGCCTACAGCTCTGGAAACACCATATATTTT. Translation: CASSGTAYSSGNTIYF. The genes are TRBV12-3 or TRBV12-4 and TRBJ1-3; 7 nucleotides align to TRBD1. The trim removed 6 bases at V and 0 bases at J, leaving 8 bases unmatched. There are 16 residues in the CDR3.

This clonotype was seen repeatedly, ten times or more. The CDR3 is CASSPLNTEAFF. The CDR3 DNA is TGTGCCAGCAGCCCCCTAAACACTGAAGCTTTCTTT. The chain has TRBV7-2 and TRBJ1-1; D is undetermined. V lost 5 bases and J lost 2, with 6 bases in between. Germline V gene data show CDR1 as SGHTA and CDR2 as FQGNSA. The CDR3 runs 12 residues.

V and J are TRBV20-1 and TRBJ2-3; 7 bases are shared with TRBD1. Per germline, CDR1 DFQATT and CDR2 SNEGSKA (reference sequence). This CDR3 has 16 amino acids. Here the CDR3 DNA reads TGCAGCGCGACCCCATCGACAGGGATCGTCACAGATACGCAGTATTTT. Translation: CSATPSTGIVTDTQYF.

This clonotype was seen a few times. The chain combines TRBV7-6 with TRBJ1-3, with 8 bases identical to TRBD1. The J segment lost 4 bases and the V segment lost 5 bases, leaving 13 bases of the junction unmatched. The CDR3 sequence is 17 residues long. The germline V gene encodes CDR1 SGHVS and CDR2 FNYEAQ. The CDR3 DNA sequence: TGTGCCAGCAGCCGACGCGGAGGACAGGGTCCCGGAAACACCATATATTTT. Encoded protein: CASSRRGGQGPGNTIYF.

This clonotype was seen repeatedly, ten times or more. The genes are TRBV7-2 and TRBJ2-3, with 11 bases identical to TRBD2. Germline CDR1 and CDR2: SGHTA and FQGNSA. Losses at the gene ends were 4 bases for V and 0 bases for J; bases not matched to a gene: 6. The CDR3 is 17 amino acids. CDR3 in DNA: TGTGCCAGCAGCTCCGCTAGCGGGGGGAAAAGCACAGATACGCAGTATTTT. Its protein is CASSSASGGKSTDTQYF. The complete variable domain, with remaining parts taken from reference TRBV7-2 and TRBJ2-3, reads GAGVSQSPSNKVTEKGKDVELRCDPISGHTALYWYRQSLGQGLEFLIYFQGNSAPDKSGLPSDRFSAERTGGSVSTLTIQRTQQEDSAVYLCASSSASGGKSTDTQYFGPGTRLTVL.

The chain carries TRBV13 and TRBJ2-3, with 10 bases identical to TRBD2. The germline V gene has CDR1 PRHDT and CDR2 FYEKMQ (reference sequence). CDR3 length equals 16 residues. The trim removed 1 base at V and 4 bases at J, leaving 5 bases unmatched. This CDR3 reads CASSLASGTSADTQYF. The CDR3 DNA follows: TGTGCCAGCAGCTTAGCCTCCGGGACTAGCGCAGATACGCAGTATTTT.

The V and J genes are TRBV7-2 and TRBJ2-7; D call uncertain. The CDR3 loop spans 15 amino acids. CDR1 SGHTA and CDR2 FQGNSA come from the germline V gene. V lost 4 bases and J 0 bases, leaving 13 bases between the germline ends. This CDR3 reads CASSSALESSYEQYF. CDR3 DNA sequence: TGTGCCAGCAGCTCCGCACTCGAAAGCTCCTACGAGCAGTACTTC.

This clonotype was observed a handful of times. The chain uses TRBV6-1 and TRBJ2-1; TRBD2 agrees at 7 bases. This CDR3 is built from 18 residues. The V segment lost 6 bases and the J segment 3 bases; nucleotides outside the gene matches: 17. Germline CDR1 MNHNS, CDR2 SASEGT. CDR3 nucleotide sequence: TGTGCCAGCAGACGACGGCCCACTAGCGCCGGGAGCTACAATGAGCAGTTCTTC. Its protein is CASRRRPTSAGSYNEQFF.

The chain uses TRBV11-2 and TRBJ2-1; 11 bases are shared with TRBD1. The trim removed 5 bases at V and 7 bases at J, leaving 10 bases unmatched. CDR1 is SGHAT and CDR2 is FQNNGV in the germline V gene. CDR3 length: 16 residues. CDR3 sequence (DNA): TGTGCCAGCAGCACCTACCGGGACAGGGGGTTGAATGAGCAGTTCTTC. Translating it yields CASSTYRDRGLNEQFF.

The chain has TRBV11-1 and TRBJ2-2; D is uncertain. The germline V gene has CDR1 SGHAT and CDR2 FQDESV (reference sequence). The V and J ends lost 2 bases and 3 bases respectively, with 16 bases between them. The CDR3 totals 17 residues. The CDR3 is CASSLRFWLDHTGELFF. Here the CDR3 DNA reads TGTGCCAGCAGCTTAAGGTTCTGGCTAGACCACACCGGGGAGCTGTTTTTT.

This rearrangement joins TRBV20-1 to TRBJ2-3, with 8 bases lining up with TRBD2. Germline values: CDR1 DFQATT, CDR2 SNEGSKA (reference sequence). The CDR3 runs to 15 residues. V was clipped by 6 bases and J by 4 bases; unmatched bases: 12. The CDR3 reads CSAQRGGSVADTQYF. CDR3 DNA: TGCAGTGCACAACGGGGGGGCTCCGTCGCAGATACGCAGTATTTT.

This sequence joins TRBV19 and TRBJ1-6; D uncertain. Per the germline V gene, CDR1 is LNHDA and CDR2 is SQIVND (reference sequence). This CDR3 has 13 amino acids. Between the trimmed V and J ends, which lost 0 bases and 18 bases, there was a span of 15 bases. In DNA, the CDR3 is TGTGCCAGTAGTATAGATTTATCGAAGGCGGCCCACTTT. This gives the protein CASSIDLSKAAHF.

The chain employs TRBV29-1 and TRBJ2-3; no definite D call. The CDR3 has 12 residues. Looked up from germline, CDR1 is SQVTM and CDR2 is ANQGSEA. V was pared by 7 bases and J by 4 bases, with 12 bases between. CDR3 in DNA: TGCAGCGCCGGTCGAATCGCAGATACGCAGTATTTT. Protein: CSAGRIADTQYF.

The chain combines TRBV25-1 with TRBJ1-2, with TRBD1 as a possible D gene (5 bases). Deletions cut 8 bases from V and 6 bases from J, with 19 bases between. The CDR3 is 14 residues long. The germline gives CDR1 MGHDK, CDR2 SYGVNS. The DNA for the CDR3 is TGTGCCAGCGCCGGCAATTGGGTGGGGGATGGCTACACCTTC. Residues: CASAGNWVGDGYTF.

The chain has TRBV10-2 and TRBJ2-1; D gene uncertain. The CDR3 loop spans 13 amino acids. Trimming stripped 2 bases from V and 2 bases from J, with 4 bases between. Germline lookup yields CDR1 WSHSY and CDR2 SAAADI. The DNA of the CDR3 is TGCGCCAGCAGTGAGACAGCCTACAATGAGCAGTTCTTC. Its protein is CASSETAYNEQFF.

This clonotype has a handful of counts. This rearrangement joins TRBV12-3 or TRBV12-4 to TRBJ1-1; D is unclear. Between the trimmed V and J ends, which lost 4 bases and 1 base, there was a span of 10 bases. This CDR3 has 14 residues. The DNA for the CDR3 is TGTGCCAGCAGTTCCGGGCCCAGGAACACTGAAGCTTTCTTT. It is translated as CASSSGPRNTEAFF.

J is TRBJ2-7 and V is TRBV2; TRBD2 agrees at 7 bases. J was trimmed by 4 bases and V by 6 bases; bases with no gene match: 6. There are 13 residues in the CDR3. The germline V gene encodes CDR1 SNHLY and CDR2 FYNNEI. CDR3 coding DNA: TGTGCCAGCAGCGGCGGGAGAGTTTACGAGCAGTACTTC. Translation: CASSGGRVYEQYF.

As concerns this clonotype: A much larger clone lies one base from this, so it may be a read error. This chain connects TRBV7-2 to TRBJ2-1; 9 nucleotides align to TRBD2. This CDR3 is 16 amino acids long. Germline lookup yields CDR1 SGHTA and CDR2 FQGNSA. The CDR3 reads CDSSQHLAGINNEQFF. In DNA, the CDR3 is TGTGACAGCAGCCAGCACCTAGCGGGGATAAACAATGAGCAGTTCTTC. Looking up the rest from reference TRBV7-2 and TRBJ2-1 gives the full variable domain: GAGVSQSPSNKVTEKGKDVELRCDPISGHTALYWYRQSLGQGLEFLIYFQGNSAPDKSGLPSDRFSAERTGGSVSTLTIQRTQQEDSAVYLCDSSQHLAGINNEQFFGPGTRLTVL.